This entry lists 31 T cell receptor beta chains sequenced from one sample in a study of human T cells and chemical hapten exposure. TCRdb re-called the RACE reads with MiXCR, one entry per CDR3 protein. The table records about 57,000 distinct CDR3 sequences, about 9.6% of them present only once. Documented time point: patch test 1, 2 weeks after DPC sensitization. This sample's treatment: therapeutic diphenylcyclopropenone sensitization with weekly scalp DPC. The sample was whole blood, taken in connection with sensitization to the hapten diphenylcyclopropenone (DPC). The receptors originated from a woman aged 40 to 50 with alopecia areata. Some clones in this sample may be carry-over from other donors' samples.

This clonotype has a handful of counts. The chain carries TRBV7-2 and TRBJ1-6; 8 nucleotides match TRBD1. This CDR3 has 15 amino acids. The junction had 1 base not matched to a gene; V was cut back by 3 bases and J by 3 bases. Per the germline V gene, CDR1 is SGHTA and CDR2 is FQGNSA. The CDR3 here is CASSLDRVYNSPLHF. DNA for the CDR3: TGTGCCAGCAGCTTGGACAGGGTCTATAATTCACCCCTCCACTTT.

This clonotype was found many times. The chain uses TRBV3-1 and TRBJ2-5; the D gene is possibly TRBD2 (6 bases). Germline V gene data show CDR1 as LGHDT and CDR2 as YNNKEL (reference sequence). V was pared by 4 bases and J by 0 bases, with 21 bases between. The CDR3 consists of 18 residues. The CDR3 sequence: CASSPGRWRAGNQETQYF. The DNA for the CDR3 is TGTGCCAGCAGCCCAGGCAGATGGCGGGCGGGGAACCAAGAGACCCAGTACTTC.

The rearrangement links TRBV27 to TRBJ1-1; D unclear. The V end was cut by 0 bases, the J end by 6 bases, with 11 bases between. The CDR3 loop spans 14 amino acids. The germline V gene has CDR1 MNHEY and CDR2 SMNVEV (reference sequence). The CDR3 spells CASSLSVGRAEAFF. CDR3 in DNA: TGTGCCAGCAGTTTATCGGTGGGGAGAGCTGAAGCTTTCTTT.

Many counts were recorded for this clonotype. The V call is TRBV30, the J call TRBJ2-1; the match to TRBD1 covers 7 bases. V gave up 0 bases and J gave up 3 bases; unmatched junction bases: 5. The CDR3 loop spans 15 amino acids. CDR1 is GTSNPN and CDR2 is SVGIG in the germline V gene (reference sequence). CDR3 residues: CAWSVGQDNYNEQFF. The CDR3 DNA follows: TGTGCCTGGAGTGTAGGACAGGATAACTACAATGAGCAGTTCTTC.

This clonotype was found many times. This sequence joins TRBV2 and TRBJ2-3, with D perhaps being TRBD1 or TRBD2 (5 bases each). Germline CDR1 is SNHLY and CDR2 is FYNNEI. Trimming left V 11 bases short and J 4 bases short, with 13 bases between. The CDR3 contains 12 residues. The DNA of the CDR3 is TGTGCCGGGGGAGTTTGGTCAGATACGCAGTATTTT. This codes for CAGGVWSDTQYF.

This chain joins TRBV12-5 and TRBJ2-3; D is undetermined. With 5 bases removed from V and 2 bases from J, the gap between germline ends came to 11 bases. This CDR3 has 14 amino acids. CDR1 is LGHNT, CDR2 FRNRAP, per germline. The CDR3 region is CASGQGRHTDTQYF. The CDR3 region has the DNA TGTGCTAGTGGTCAAGGAAGGCACACAGATACGCAGTATTTT.

This clonotype was seen at least ten times. The chain combines TRBV28 with TRBJ1-2, with 7 bases lining up with TRBD1. The V and J ends lost 5 bases and 8 bases, in that order; junction bases with no gene match: 5. This CDR3 contains 12 residues. The germline CDR1 and CDR2 sequences are MDHEN and SYDVKM. The CDR3 region has the DNA TGTGCCAGCAGTCCTGGGGGACAGGGCTACACCTTC. Its protein is CASSPGGQGYTF.

This clonotype appeared many times. At one boundary the junction diverges from the germline segment, which might be a read error. The CDR3 loop is CASSLSSYEQYF. Here the CDR3 DNA reads TGTGCCAGCAGTTTAAGCTCCTACGAGCAGTACTTC. The rearrangement uses TRBV5-1 and TRBJ2-7; D gene unclear. The CDR3 totals 12 residues. Germline CDR1 is SGHRS and CDR2 is YFSETQ.

This clonotype was detected many times. V usage is TRBV2 and J usage is TRBJ2-7; perhaps D is TRBD1 or TRBD2 (5 bases each). This CDR3 contains 15 residues. With 3 bases removed from V and 4 bases from J, the gap between germline ends came to 16 bases. Germline CDR1 SNHLY, CDR2 FYNNEI. CDR3 sequence (DNA): TGTGCCAGCAGTGACTGGGACCCCTCTCCTTACGAGCAGTACTTC. This encodes CASSDWDPSPYEQYF.

This chain connects TRBV5-1 to TRBJ2-2; no firm D call. Germline lookup yields CDR1 SGHRS and CDR2 YFSETQ. Trimming took 5 bases from V and 1 from J, leaving 12 bases between them. The length of the CDR3 is 15 residues. CDR3 bases: TGCGCCAGCAGTGTTCTGGACCAGAACACCGGGGAGCTGTTTTTT. Its protein is CASSVLDQNTGELFF.

This clonotype was recorded many times. The chain couples TRBV7-9 to TRBJ1-4, with 7 nucleotides matching TRBD1. V trimming: 3 bases; J trimming: 11 bases; junction bases outside the gene matches: 12. Per germline, CDR1 SEHNR and CDR2 FQNEAQ (reference sequence). This CDR3 is built from 15 residues. CDR3 bases: TGTGCCAGCAGCTTCCAGACAGGGCATTCGGTGAAACTGTTTTTT. It translates to CASSFQTGHSVKLFF.

This clonotype was seen at least ten times. This chain links TRBV6-2 or TRBV6-3 with TRBJ2-3, with TRBD2 matching 11 bases. This CDR3 is built from 15 residues. The V and J ends lost 2 bases and 6 bases, in that order; junction bases with no gene match: 4. Germline lookup yields CDR1 MNHEY and CDR2 SVGEGT. DNA of the CDR3: TGTGCCAGCAGTTACGGGACTAGCGGCAGGGATACGCAGTATTTT. Its translation: CASSYGTSGRDTQYF.

A remark on this clonotype: This may be a read error: a much more frequent sequence differs by one nucleotide. This chain links TRBV20-1 with TRBJ1-6, with 10 bases matching TRBD1. Trimming cost V 2 bases and J 0 bases; bases outside gene matches: 7. Germline V gene data show CDR1 as DFQATT and CDR2 as SNEGSKA (reference sequence). This CDR3 has 18 residues. The CDR3 is CSARRERDRGSYNSPLHF. The CDR3 coding sequence is TGCAGTGCTAGACGAGAACGGGACAGGGGCTCCTATAATTCACCCCTCCACTTT.

This clonotype was picked up many times. The gene calls are TRBV7-8 and TRBJ2-5; unclear D gene. The CDR3 is 12 amino acids. V dropped 2 bases and J dropped 5 bases, with 6 bases sitting between them. Germline V CDR1 and CDR2: SGHVS, FQNEAQ. The CDR3 region is CASSLRTETQYF. In DNA, the CDR3 is TGTGCCAGCAGCTTAAGGACGGAGACCCAGTACTTC.

The sample holds many counts of this clonotype. The J gene is TRBJ1-2, the V gene TRBV7-9; maybe TRBD1 (5 bases). Trimming took off 3 bases at V and 0 bases at J, with 8 bases between the two ends. The CDR3 extends over 14 amino acids. The germline gives CDR1 SEHNR, CDR2 FQNEAQ (reference sequence). This CDR3 reads CASSFQTANYGYTF. The DNA for the CDR3 is TGTGCCAGCAGCTTCCAGACAGCTAACTATGGCTACACCTTC.

Many counts were recorded for this clonotype. This chain links TRBV20-1 with TRBJ1-5, with 9 nucleotides matching TRBD1. Germline values: CDR1 DFQATT, CDR2 SNEGSKA (reference sequence). The CDR3 extends over 14 amino acids. Trimming at V came to 5 bases and at J to 6 bases, leaving 8 bases not matched to a gene. This CDR3 is CSAGRQGESQPQHF. In nucleotides, the CDR3 is TGCAGTGCTGGCCGACAGGGGGAGAGTCAGCCCCAGCATTTT.

At least ten counts were recorded for this clonotype. The V call is TRBV5-4, the J call TRBJ2-1; D uncertain. Trimming removed 0 bases from V and 7 bases from J, with 17 bases in between. The CDR3 runs to 16 residues. Germline lookup yields CDR1 SGHNT and CDR2 YYREEE (reference sequence). The CDR3 protein is CASSLGRVRTRNEQFF. The CDR3 coding sequence is TGTGCCAGCAGCTTGGGACGAGTTAGGACGCGGAATGAGCAGTTCTTC.

This clonotype was found a few times. V and J are TRBV30 and TRBJ1-5; a possible D gene is TRBD1 (5 bases). V was cut by 0 bases and J by 4 bases, with 13 bases left in between. The length of the CDR3 is 15 residues. The germline V gene encodes CDR1 GTSNPN and CDR2 SVGIG (reference sequence). The CDR3 DNA follows: TGTGCCTGGAGTGTACAAGGGGCTCCTAATCAGCCCCAGCATTTT. Translated: CAWSVQGAPNQPQHF.

This clonotype was seen a handful of times. The chain is built from TRBV28 and TRBJ2-4; D ambiguous. Trimming shortened V by 1 base and J by 0 bases, and 13 bases separated the two germline ends. The CDR3 runs 17 residues. The germline V gene has CDR1 MDHEN and CDR2 SYDVKM. CDR3 coding DNA: TGTGCCAGCAGTTTATCAAGGGAACTACTAGCCAAAAACATTCAGTACTTC. Translated, it gives CASSLSRELLAKNIQYF.

This clonotype was found many times. The V gene is TRBV4-2, the J gene TRBJ1-2; D not resolved. Trimming shortened V by 2 bases and J by 1 base, and 5 bases separated the two germline ends. The CDR3 totals 13 residues. Looked up from germline, CDR1 is LGHNA and CDR2 is YNFKEQ. The CDR3 protein is CASSQRDNYGYTF. DNA for the CDR3: TGTGCCAGCAGCCAAAGAGATAACTATGGCTACACCTTC.

Many counts were recorded for this clonotype. This sequence joins TRBV4-3 and TRBJ2-7; tentative D call: TRBD1 (5 bases). Looked up from germline, CDR1 is LGHNA and CDR2 is YSLEER. There are 15 residues in the CDR3. The V end lost 3 bases, the J end lost 0 bases, and 12 bases lay between the germline ends. CDR3 nucleotides: TGCGCCAGCAGCCAGCTGACAGATAGCTCCTACGAGCAGTACTTC. It specifies CASSQLTDSSYEQYF.

V gene TRBV6-1 combines with J gene TRBJ2-3; D ambiguous. In germline, CDR1 is MNHNS, CDR2 SASEGT. Trimming cost V 2 bases and J 1 base, with 4 bases left between them. This CDR3 comprises 13 residues. The chain's CDR3 is CASSEQGTDTQYF. The CDR3 DNA reads as TGTGCCAGCAGTGAACAGGGCACAGATACGCAGTATTTT.

This clonotype has only a few counts. The chain recombines TRBV12-3 or TRBV12-4 with TRBJ2-7; tentative D call: TRBD2 (6 bases). The CDR3 totals 14 residues. Trimming took off 6 bases at V and 0 bases at J, with 12 bases between the two ends. CDR3 in amino acids: CASRRDRNSYEQYF. The CDR3 DNA reads TGTGCCAGCAGGCGGGACCGGAACTCCTACGAGCAGTACTTC.

Concerning this clonotype: Given a much more abundant clone one base away, this may be a read error. The chain combines TRBV27 with TRBJ2-7, with a weak D call TRBD1 (7 bases). The CDR3 consists of 15 residues. Germline V CDR1 and CDR2: MNHEY, SMNVEV (reference sequence). The CDR3 spells CASSLAAGGSYGQYF. As DNA, the CDR3 is TGTGCCAGCAGTTTGGCTGCAGGGGGGTCCTACGGGCAGTACTTC.

The sample holds a few counts of this clonotype. The chain joins TRBV7-2 to TRBJ2-4, with a tentative D call TRBD1 (6 bases). There are 15 residues in the CDR3. The germline V gene has CDR1 SGHTA and CDR2 FQGNSA. Trimming cost V 5 bases and J 10 bases, with 21 bases left between them. The CDR3, as DNA: TGTGCCAGCAGCCAAGTGGGGGCTAGAGAAGGGATTCAGTACTTC. This translates into CASSQVGAREGIQYF.

This clonotype was recorded at least ten times. The genes are TRBV5-6 and TRBJ1-2, with D unclear. Trimming took off 2 bases at V and 4 bases at J, with 9 bases between the two ends. Germline V gene data show CDR1 as SGHDT and CDR2 as YYEEEE. This CDR3 is 13 amino acids long. For the CDR3, the DNA is TGTGCCAGCAGCTTAGGACGGACCTATGGCTACACCTTC. It yields the protein CASSLGRTYGYTF.

This clonotype was detected many times. The rearrangement uses TRBV11-2 and TRBJ1-1; 8 nucleotides agree with TRBD1. Losses at the gene ends were 6 bases for V and 4 bases for J; bases not matched to a gene: 7. Germline values: CDR1 SGHAT, CDR2 FQNNGV. This CDR3 comprises 14 residues. The chain's CDR3 is CASRDGQGGTEAFF. As DNA, the CDR3 is TGTGCCAGCAGGGACGGACAGGGTGGCACTGAAGCTTTCTTT. The variable domain in full, with the rest retrieved from reference TRBV11-2 and TRBJ1-1, is EAGVAQSPRYKIIEKRQSVAFWCNPISGHATLYWYQQILGQGPKLLIQFQNNGVVDDSQLPKDRFSAERLKGVDSTLKIQPAKLEDSAVYLCASRDGQGGTEAFFGQGTRLTVV.

In its sample, this clonotype was seen a few times. The V and J genes are TRBV28 and TRBJ1-1; D unclear. CDR3 length: 11 residues. Trimming took 3 bases from V and 7 from J, leaving 6 bases between them. In germline, CDR1 is MDHEN, CDR2 SYDVKM. CDR3 amino acids: CASSLMGEAFF. DNA of the CDR3: TGTGCCAGCAGTTTGATGGGTGAAGCTTTCTTT. The whole variable domain, filled in from reference TRBV28 and TRBJ1-1, reads DVKVTQSSRYLVKRTGEKVFLECVQDMDHENMFWYRQDPGLGLRLIYFSYDVKMKEKGDIPEGYSVSREKKERFSLILESASTNQTSMYLCASSLMGEAFFGQGTRLTVV.

This clonotype was seen ten or more times. V usage is TRBV3-1 and J usage is TRBJ2-1, with D unclear. The germline gives CDR1 LGHDT, CDR2 YNNKEL (reference sequence). V lost 0 bases to trimming and J lost 10 bases, with 13 bases between them. The CDR3 is 14 amino acids. CDR3 region: CASSQDLWGFEQFF. The CDR3, as DNA: TGTGCCAGCAGCCAAGATCTGTGGGGATTCGAGCAGTTCTTC.

The V call is TRBV4-3, the J call TRBJ2-1, with D maybe TRBD2 (6 bases). The CDR3 totals 13 residues. Germline CDR1 and CDR2: LGHNA and YSLEER. V shed 1 base and J shed 10 bases, with 11 bases lying between them. This CDR3 is CASSQAAAGEQFF. CDR3 DNA sequence: TGCGCCAGCAGCCAAGCTGCTGCGGGGGAGCAGTTCTTC.

There are many counts of this clonotype. V usage is TRBV12-5 and J usage is TRBJ1-6; a possible D gene is TRBD1 (5 bases). Germline loops: CDR1 LGHNT, CDR2 FRNRAP. The ends were cut back, 5 bases at V and 9 bases at J, with 14 bases in the middle. The CDR3 consists of 14 residues. In DNA form, the CDR3 reads TGTGCTAGTGGTCCGACAGAGACAACTTCACCCCTCCACTTT. This codes for CASGPTETTSPLHF.